The rows below give T cell receptor beta chains drawn from one sample of a study of cytomegalovirus exposure and HLA in healthy donors. TCRdb's copy holds only in-frame clones and misses some; the assay was immunoSEQ multiplex PCR. The table has about 63,000 clones, more than 60% seen once. The specimen sequenced was PBMCs. The receptors stem from a woman aged 25 to 45 in good health and CMV-seronegative. The CDR3 runs from the conserved cysteine through the conserved F or W. D genes are given only for firm matches. The size of a clone is reported for some rows only, either as once, few or many, or as a class for expanded clones.

v_gene: TRBV5-4; d_gene: TRBD1; j_gene: TRBJ1-2; abundance: NA; CDR3nt: TGTGCCAGCAGCGTGGGACAGATAGCTAACTATGGCTACACCTTC; CDR3aa: CASSVGQIANYGYTF
v_gene: TRBV4-2; d_gene: TRBD1; j_gene: TRBJ1-2; abundance: NA; CDR3nt: TGTGCCAGCAGCCCCCAGGGACAGGGCAATGGCTACACCTTC; CDR3aa: CASSPQGQGNGYTF
v_gene: TRBV7-9; d_gene: TRBD1; j_gene: TRBJ1-4; abundance: NA; CDR3nt: TGTGCCAGCAGCTTCCCGCCGGGACAGGGGGGGACTAATGAAAAACTGTTTTTT; CDR3aa: CASSFPPGQGGTNEKLFF
v_gene: TRBV18; d_gene: TRBD1; j_gene: TRBJ2-2; abundance: NA; CDR3nt: TGTGCCAGCTCACCATCCGGGACAGGGGAGGCCGGGGAGCTGTTTTTT; CDR3aa: CASSPSGTGEAGELFF
v_gene: TRBV7-2; d_gene: NA; j_gene: TRBJ1-3; abundance: NA; CDR3nt: TGTGCCAGCAGCTTATCCCCAGGCGTAGGAAACACCATATATTTT; CDR3aa: CASSLSPGVGNTIYF
v_gene: TRBV7-4; d_gene: NA; j_gene: TRBJ1-5; abundance: NA; CDR3nt: TGTGCCAGCAGCCGAGGTGTGACCGGCGGCAATCAGCCCCAGCATTTT; CDR3aa: CASSRGVTGGNQPQHF
v_gene: TRBV19; d_gene: TRBD1; j_gene: TRBJ2-2; abundance: NA; CDR3nt: TGTGCCAGTAGTACCTGGACAGGTGCCACCGGGGAGCTGTTTTTT; CDR3aa: CASSTWTGATGELFF
v_gene: TRBV15; d_gene: NA; j_gene: TRBJ1-4; abundance: NA; CDR3nt: TGTGCCACCAGCAGGGAGCCGCCTAATGAAAAACTGTTTTTT; CDR3aa: CATSREPPNEKLFF
v_gene: TRBV10-3; d_gene: NA; j_gene: TRBJ1-1; abundance: NA; CDR3nt: TGTGCCATCAGCCCGTCCGGCACAGGTAACACTGAAGCTTTCTTT; CDR3aa: CAISPSGTGNTEAFF
v_gene: TRBV27; d_gene: NA; j_gene: TRBJ2-7; abundance: NA; CDR3nt: TGTGCCAGCAGTTTATCGCACAGCCCCGGCAACGAGCAGTACTTC; CDR3aa: CASSLSHSPGNEQYF
v_gene: TRBV14; d_gene: NA; j_gene: TRBJ2-1; abundance: NA; CDR3nt: TGTGCCAGCAGCCCGGACAGTAATGAGCAGTTCTTC; CDR3aa: CASSPDSNEQFF
v_gene: TRBV27; d_gene: NA; j_gene: TRBJ2-1; abundance: once; CDR3nt: TGTGCCAGCAGTTTAGTGGCGGCACATGAGCAGTTCTTC; CDR3aa: CASSLVAAHEQFF
v_gene: TRBV5-8; d_gene: NA; j_gene: TRBJ2-5; abundance: NA; CDR3nt: TGTGCCAGCAGCTTAGGGGGGGCGGAATACTTC; CDR3aa: CASSLGGAEYF
v_gene: TRBV7-2; d_gene: TRBD2; j_gene: TRBJ2-1; abundance: NA; CDR3nt: TGTGCCAGCAGCTTAGCGGGGGCTAGCGGGAGCCTTGAGCAGTTCTTC; CDR3aa: CASSLAGASGSLEQFF
v_gene: TRBV5-1; d_gene: NA; j_gene: TRBJ2-5; abundance: few; CDR3nt: TGCGCCAGCAGCTTGGCGGGATCCCAAGAGACCCAGTACTTC; CDR3aa: CASSLAGSQETQYF
v_gene: TRBV19; d_gene: NA; j_gene: TRBJ1-3; abundance: NA; CDR3nt: TGTGCCAGTAGTATAGGCGGATCTGGAAACACCATATATTTT; CDR3aa: CASSIGGSGNTIYF
v_gene: TRBV5-4; d_gene: TRBD1; j_gene: TRBJ2-5; abundance: NA; CDR3nt: TGTGCCAGCAGCCGAAGACAGGGGAATGGGGAGACCCAGTACTTC; CDR3aa: CASSRRQGNGETQYF
v_gene: TRBV18; d_gene: TRBD1; j_gene: TRBJ1-5; abundance: NA; CDR3nt: TGTGCCAGCTCACCGCTCGGACAGGGGGCGGCTCAGCCCCAGCATTTT; CDR3aa: CASSPLGQGAAQPQHF
v_gene: TRBV6-5; d_gene: NA; j_gene: TRBJ2-7; abundance: NA; CDR3nt: TGTGCCAGCAAAATCGTGGGGACTGGGTACGAGCAGTACTTC; CDR3aa: CASKIVGTGYEQYF
v_gene: TRBV5-1; d_gene: TRBD1; j_gene: TRBJ2-2; abundance: NA; CDR3nt: TGCGCCAGCAGCACCCTGGGACAGGTGAACACCGGGGAGCTGTTTTTT; CDR3aa: CASSTLGQVNTGELFF
v_gene: TRBV5-1; d_gene: NA; j_gene: TRBJ2-5; abundance: NA; CDR3nt: TGCGCCAGCAGCTTGGAGCCACAAGAGACCCAGTACTTC; CDR3aa: CASSLEPQETQYF
v_gene: TRBV10-3; d_gene: TRBD1; j_gene: TRBJ1-1; abundance: NA; CDR3nt: TGTGCCACCACAGGGGACACTGAAGCTTTCTTT; CDR3aa: CATTGDTEAFF
v_gene: TRBV7-3; d_gene: TRBD1; j_gene: TRBJ2-1; abundance: NA; CDR3nt: TGTGCCAGCAGCCCCAAAGGACAGGGAAAGGTCAATGAGCAGTTCTTC; CDR3aa: CASSPKGQGKVNEQFF
v_gene: TRBV18; d_gene: NA; j_gene: TRBJ1-1; abundance: NA; CDR3nt: TGTGCCAGCTCACCCACCGCAGTGAACACTGAAGCTTTCTTT; CDR3aa: CASSPTAVNTEAFF
v_gene: TRBV5-4; d_gene: TRBD1; j_gene: TRBJ1-2; abundance: NA; CDR3nt: TGTGCCAGCAGCTTACAGGGGCCCTATGGCTACACCTTC; CDR3aa: CASSLQGPYGYTF
v_gene: TRBV30; d_gene: NA; j_gene: TRBJ1-2; abundance: NA; CDR3nt: TGTGCCTGGGTCCCAGGGATTTGGGGCTATGGCTACACCTTC; CDR3aa: CAWVPGIWGYGYTF
v_gene: TRBV10-3; d_gene: NA; j_gene: TRBJ2-3; abundance: NA; CDR3nt: TGTGCCATCAGGTCCTCTTCTGGCGATACGCAGTATTTT; CDR3aa: CAIRSSSGDTQYF
v_gene: TRBV29-1; d_gene: NA; j_gene: TRBJ1-1; abundance: NA; CDR3nt: TGCAGCGGGGGATTTTCCGGGGCTGAAGCTTTCTTT; CDR3aa: CSGGFSGAEAFF
v_gene: TRBV30; d_gene: NA; j_gene: TRBJ2-7; abundance: NA; CDR3nt: TGTGCCTGGAGCGGCCCCGGACTTTACGAGCAGTACTTC; CDR3aa: CAWSGPGLYEQYF
v_gene: TRBV5-1; d_gene: NA; j_gene: TRBJ2-1; abundance: NA; CDR3nt: TGCGCCAGCAGCCCTCGGACAGATAACAATGAGCAGTTCTTC; CDR3aa: CASSPRTDNNEQFF
v_gene: TRBV9; d_gene: NA; j_gene: TRBJ1-1; abundance: once; CDR3nt: TGTGCCAGCAGCGTAGGTGGCAGTCATATTGCCCCTGAAGCTTTCTTT; CDR3aa: CASSVGGSHIAPEAFF